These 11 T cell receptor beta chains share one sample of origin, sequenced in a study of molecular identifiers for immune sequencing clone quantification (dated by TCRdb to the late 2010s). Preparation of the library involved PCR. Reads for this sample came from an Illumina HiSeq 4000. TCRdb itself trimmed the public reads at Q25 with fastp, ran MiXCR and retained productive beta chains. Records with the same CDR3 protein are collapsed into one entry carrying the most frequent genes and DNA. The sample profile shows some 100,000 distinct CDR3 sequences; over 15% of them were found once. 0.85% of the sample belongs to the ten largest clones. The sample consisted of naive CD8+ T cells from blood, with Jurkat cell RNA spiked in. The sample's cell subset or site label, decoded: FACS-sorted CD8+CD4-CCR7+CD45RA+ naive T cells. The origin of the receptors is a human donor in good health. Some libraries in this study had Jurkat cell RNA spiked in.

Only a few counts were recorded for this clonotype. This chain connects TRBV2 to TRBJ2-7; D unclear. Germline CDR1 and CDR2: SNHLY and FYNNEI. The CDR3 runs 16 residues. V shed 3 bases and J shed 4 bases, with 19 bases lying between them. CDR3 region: CASSDPGPGIGYEQYF. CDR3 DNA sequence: TGTGCCAGCAGTGACCCCGGACCGGGTATAGGGTACGAGCAGTACTTC.

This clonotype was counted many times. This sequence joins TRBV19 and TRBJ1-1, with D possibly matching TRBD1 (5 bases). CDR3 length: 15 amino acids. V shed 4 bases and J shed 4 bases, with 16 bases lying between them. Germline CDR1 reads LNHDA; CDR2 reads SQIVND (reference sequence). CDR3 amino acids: CASSKAGTGSTEAFF. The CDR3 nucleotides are TGTGCCAGTAGTAAGGCAGGGACGGGTAGCACTGAAGCTTTCTTT.

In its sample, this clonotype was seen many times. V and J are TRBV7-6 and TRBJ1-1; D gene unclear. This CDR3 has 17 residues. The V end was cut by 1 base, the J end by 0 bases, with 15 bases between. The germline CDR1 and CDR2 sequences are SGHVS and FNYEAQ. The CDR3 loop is CASSLELSRNMNTEAFF. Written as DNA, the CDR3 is TGTGCCAGCAGCTTAGAGTTGTCGAGGAATATGAACACTGAAGCTTTCTTT.

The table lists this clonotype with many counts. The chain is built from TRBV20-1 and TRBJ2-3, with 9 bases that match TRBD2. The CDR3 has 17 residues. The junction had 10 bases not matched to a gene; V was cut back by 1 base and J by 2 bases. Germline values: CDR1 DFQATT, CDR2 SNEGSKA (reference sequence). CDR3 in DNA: TGCAGTGCTAGAGTCGTTGCGGGAGGGCTGGTCACAGATACGCAGTATTTT. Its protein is CSARVVAGGLVTDTQYF.

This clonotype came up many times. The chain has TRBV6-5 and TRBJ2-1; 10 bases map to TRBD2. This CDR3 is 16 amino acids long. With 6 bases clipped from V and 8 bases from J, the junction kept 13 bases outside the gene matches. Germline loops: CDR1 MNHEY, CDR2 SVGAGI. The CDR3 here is CASSPRLAGAGDEQFF. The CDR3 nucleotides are TGTGCCAGCAGCCCCCGTCTAGCGGGAGCCGGGGATGAGCAGTTCTTC.

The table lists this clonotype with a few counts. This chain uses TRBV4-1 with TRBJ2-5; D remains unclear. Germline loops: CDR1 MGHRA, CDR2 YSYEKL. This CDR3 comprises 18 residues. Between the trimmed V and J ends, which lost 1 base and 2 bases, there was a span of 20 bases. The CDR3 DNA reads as TGCGCCAGCAGCCAAGTTTTTATTGGTTCGGGTCAGCAAGAGACCCAGTACTTC. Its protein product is CASSQVFIGSGQQETQYF.

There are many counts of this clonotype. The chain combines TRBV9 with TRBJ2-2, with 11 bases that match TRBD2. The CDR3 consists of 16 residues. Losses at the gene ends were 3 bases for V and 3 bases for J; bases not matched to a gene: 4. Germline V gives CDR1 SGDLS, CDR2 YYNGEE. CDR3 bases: TGTGCCAGCAGCGGACGACTAGCGGGGTACACCGGGGAGCTGTTTTTT. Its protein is CASSGRLAGYTGELFF. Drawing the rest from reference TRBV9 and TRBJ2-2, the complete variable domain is DSGVTQTPKHLITATGQRVTLRCSPRSGDLSVYWYQQSLDQGLQFLIQYYNGEERAKGNILERFSAQQFPDLHSELNLSSLELGDSALYFCASSGRLAGYTGELFFGEGSRLTVL.

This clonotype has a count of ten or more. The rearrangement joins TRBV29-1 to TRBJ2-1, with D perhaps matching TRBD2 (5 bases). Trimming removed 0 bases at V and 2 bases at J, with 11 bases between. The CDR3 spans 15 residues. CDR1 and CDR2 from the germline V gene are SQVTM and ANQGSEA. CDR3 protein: CSVEDGETAYNEQFF. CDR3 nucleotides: TGCAGCGTTGAAGATGGGGAGACCGCCTACAATGAGCAGTTCTTC.

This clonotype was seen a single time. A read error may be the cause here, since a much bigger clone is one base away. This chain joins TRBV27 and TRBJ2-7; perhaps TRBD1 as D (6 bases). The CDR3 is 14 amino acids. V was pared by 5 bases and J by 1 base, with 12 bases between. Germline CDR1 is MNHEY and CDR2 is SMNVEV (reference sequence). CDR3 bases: TGTGCCAGCAGTCTAAGACAGGCTTCCTACGAGCAGTACTTC. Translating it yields CASSLRQASYEQYF.

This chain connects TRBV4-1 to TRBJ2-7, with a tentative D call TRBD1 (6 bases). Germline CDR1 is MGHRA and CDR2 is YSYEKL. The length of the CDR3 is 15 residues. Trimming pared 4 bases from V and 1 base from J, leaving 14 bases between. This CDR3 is CASSPIQGGSYEQYF. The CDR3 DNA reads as TGCGCCAGCAGCCCAATACAAGGGGGATCCTACGAGCAGTACTTC.

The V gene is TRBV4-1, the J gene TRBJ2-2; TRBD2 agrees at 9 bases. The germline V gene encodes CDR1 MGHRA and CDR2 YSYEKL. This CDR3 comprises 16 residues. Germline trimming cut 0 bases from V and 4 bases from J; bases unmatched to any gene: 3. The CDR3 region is CASSQDGSGGTGELFF. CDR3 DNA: TGCGCCAGCAGCCAAGATGGTAGCGGGGGCACCGGGGAGCTGTTTTTT.